This T cell receptor (beta chain) is from a study of Ad26.COV2.S vaccination and SARS-CoV-2 variants. Background on the study: This donor came from the COV1001 trial of Ad26.COV2.S. Whole-study results and caveats: The TCR breadth and depth analyses may have understated or missed part of the total T cell responses. Substantial response breadth was reportedly seen for spike-specific CD8+ and CD4+ T cells after vaccination.

This clone was counted once. The target antigen is unknown. The V and J ends lost 4 bases and 10 bases, in that order; junction bases with no gene match: 16. CDR1 and CDR2 (germline): SEHNR, FQNEAQ (reference sequence). This CDR3 spans 17 amino acids. The data were produced by immunoSEQ multiplex PCR, yet TCRdb's version contains in-frame clones alone and is incomplete. The data contain some 640,000 clones, roughly 90% of them singletons. The sample's treatment: about 20 received Ad26.COV2.S at low or high dose, single or two shots; about five received placebo; per-sample allocation not given. The samples date from day 63 after the first vaccine or placebo injection.

The V call is TRBV7-9, the J call TRBJ1-4, with TRBD1 identical over 9 bases. Sequenced here: peripheral blood, sampled in a trial of Ad26.COV2.S vaccine versus placebo. This clonotype was sampled from a person between 18 and 65 years old who received the Ad26.COV2.S COVID-19 vaccine or a placebo. CDR3 protein: CASSSGTGFVKPGKLFF. The CDR3 bases are TGTGCCAGCAGCTCCGGGACAGGGTTCGTTAAGCCTGGAAAACTGTTTTTT.